This T cell receptor beta chain derives from a study of human T cells and chemical hapten exposure. This clonotype was detected many times. Its antigen is not known. Study-wide findings and caveats: TCRs whose frequency exceeded 1 in 1000 remained the same following DPC sensitization.

Whole blood that had not been fractionated was the source of extracted total RNA. TCRdb reanalysed the 5' RACE reads using MiXCR and keeps one entry per CDR3 protein. The profile covers about 140,000 distinct CDR3 sequences, with around 4.1% appearing a single time and over 1.1% taken by the ten largest. This CDR3 has 16 residues. The V gene's germline CDR1 is DFQATT and CDR2 SNEGSKA (reference sequence). V dropped 6 bases and J dropped 0 bases, with 18 bases sitting between them. This receptor was identified in a female donor in good health. J is TRBJ1-5 and V is TRBV20-1; the D gene is possibly TRBD1 (6 bases). The CDR3: CSASPLQGNSNQPQHF. CDR3 nucleotide sequence: TGCAGTGCCAGCCCATTACAGGGAAATAGCAATCAGCCCCAGCATTTT.